The rows below give T cell receptor beta chains drawn from one sample of a study of response to subunit inactivated influenza vaccine. TCRdb re-called the RT-PCR reads through MiXCR, storing one row per CDR3 protein. The sample consists of about 570,000 distinct CDR3 sequences, 12% of them appearing once. Sequences were derived from PBMCs from blood, sampled on the day of vaccination. The receptors here all came from a man aged 45-65 years who received an inactivated influenza vaccine. The CDR3 runs from the conserved cysteine through the conserved F or W. Fields, in order: D gene, V gene, clone size, J gene, CDR3 protein, CDR3 DNA. A D gene is named only where the DNA matches it firmly. Clone sizes are given selectively: once, few, many, or a class where the clone is expanded.

TRBD2,TRBV27,.,TRBJ2-7,CASSLITGGYEQYF,TGTGCCAGCAGTTTAATTACGGGGGGCTACGAGCAGTACTTC
.,TRBV5-1,.,TRBJ2-7,CASSPRNGYEQYF,TGCGCCAGCAGCCCTCGGAATGGCTACGAGCAGTACTTC
TRBD2,TRBV12-3/TRBV12-4,few,TRBJ2-3,CASSDLGLTDTQYF,TGTGCCAGCAGTGACTTGGGACTAACAGATACGCAGTATTTT
.,TRBV9,few,TRBJ1-1,CASSGGFQEAFF,TGTGCCAGCAGTGGGGGCTTCCAAGAAGCTTTCTTT
.,TRBV5-6,many,TRBJ2-5,CASSSRKRTPQETQYF,TGTGCCAGCAGCAGCCGGAAGCGAACACCCCAAGAGACCCAGTACTTC
TRBD1,TRBV29-1,many,TRBJ1-2,CSVEKDRVGYTF,TGCAGCGTTGAAAAGGACAGGGTGGGCTACACCTTC
TRBD1,TRBV7-9,many,TRBJ1-5,CASSLGDRGGNQPQHF,TGTGCCAGCAGCTTGGGGGACAGGGGAGGAAATCAGCCCCAGCATTTT
TRBD1,TRBV5-1,few,TRBJ2-7,CASSWRDRGGEQYF,TGCGCCAGCAGCTGGCGGGACAGGGGCGGCGAGCAGTACTTC
.,TRBV4-3,few,TRBJ2-1,CASSQELEGLYNEQFF,TGCGCCAGCAGCCAGGAACTAGAGGGCCTCTACAATGAGCAGTTCTTC
TRBD1,TRBV10-3,many,TRBJ2-5,CAISESGQGEGTQYF,TGTGCCATCAGTGAGTCGGGACAGGGTGAAGGGACCCAGTACTTC
TRBD2,TRBV9,.,TRBJ2-1,CASSDSSGGRNEQFF,TGTGCCAGCAGCGACAGTAGCGGGGGTCGAAATGAGCAGTTCTTC
TRBD1,TRBV20-1,.,TRBJ2-1,CSASWTGELNEQFF,TGCAGTGCTAGTTGGACAGGGGAGCTCAATGAGCAGTTCTTC
TRBD2,TRBV4-1,.,TRBJ2-1,CASSQISGGTYNEQFF,TGCGCCAGCAGCCAAATTAGCGGGGGAACTTACAATGAGCAGTTCTTC
TRBD2,TRBV12-3/TRBV12-4,few,TRBJ2-1,CASSSSSGLRNEQFF,TGTGCCAGCAGCTCCTCTAGCGGTCTACGCAATGAGCAGTTCTTC
TRBD2,TRBV7-9,many,TRBJ2-3,CASSFFLAGNVADTQYF,TGTGCCAGCAGCTTCTTCCTAGCGGGTAACGTGGCAGATACGCAGTATTTT
TRBD2,TRBV7-3,.,TRBJ2-1,CDRSWTSSVLNEQFF,TGTGACAGGAGCTGGACTAGCTCAGTATTGAATGAGCAGTTCTTC
.,TRBV4-3,.,TRBJ2-1,CASSQVLSSYNEQFF,TGCGCCAGCAGCCAAGTCTTGAGCTCCTACAATGAGCAGTTCTTC
.,TRBV12-3/TRBV12-4,few,TRBJ2-2,CASSLALYTGELFF,TGTGCCAGCAGTTTAGCGCTGTACACCGGGGAGCTGTTTTTT
.,TRBV14,few,TRBJ2-1,CASRSSGRPQQFF,TGTGCCAGCAGGAGCAGCGGCCGGCCTCAGCAGTTCTTC
.,TRBV5-1,many,TRBJ2-2,CASSLALHTNTGELFF,TGCGCCAGCAGCTTGGCGTTACATACGAACACCGGGGAGCTGTTTTTT
.,TRBV24-1,many,TRBJ2-1,CATSDFQIGEQFF,TGTGCCACCAGTGATTTCCAGATCGGTGAGCAGTTCTTC
.,TRBV3-1,many,TRBJ1-5,CASSQDGGNQPQHF,TGTGCCAGCAGCCAAGATGGGGGCAATCAGCCCCAGCATTTT
.,TRBV30,.,TRBJ1-5,CAWSYKGSNQPQHF,TGTGCCTGGAGTTACAAGGGTAGCAATCAGCCCCAGCATTTT
.,TRBV5-1,few,TRBJ1-6,CASSLKSGEGSPLHF,TGCGCCAGCAGTTTAAAGTCTGGGGAAGGCTCACCCCTCCACTTT
.,TRBV15,.,TRBJ1-1,CATSRTEMNTEAFF,TGTGCCACCAGCAGGACCGAGATGAACACTGAAGCTTTCTTT
TRBD1,TRBV4-2,.,TRBJ1-2,CASSQVDTGQGNYGYTF,TGTGCCAGCAGCCAAGTCGATACGGGACAGGGGAACTATGGCTACACCTTC
.,TRBV4-3,few,TRBJ1-2,CASSQDLGRMNYGYTF,TGCGCCAGCAGCCAAGATTTGGGCAGGATGAACTATGGCTACACCTTC
.,TRBV29-1,.,TRBJ2-7,CSDLTTYREQYF,TGCAGCGACTTGACCACGTATCGAGAGCAGTACTTC
TRBD1,TRBV20-1,few,TRBJ1-2,CSATGPLNYGYTF,TGCAGTGCGACAGGGCCCCTTAACTATGGCTACACCTTC
TRBD1,TRBV30,.,TRBJ2-3,CAWSTKQGAPTDTQYF,TGTGCCTGGAGTACCAAACAGGGGGCACCGACAGATACGCAGTATTTT
.,TRBV11-3,.,TRBJ2-1,CASRIGNEQFF,TGTGCCAGCAGGATAGGGAATGAGCAGTTCTTC
.,TRBV10-3,.,TRBJ2-5,CATREDRWAAKRQETQYF,TGTGCCACTCGAGAGGACCGATGGGCCGCGAAGAGGCAAGAGACCCAGTACTTC
TRBD1,TRBV4-3,many,TRBJ1-4,CASSQDPGQVVEGLFF,TGCGCCAGCAGCCAAGATCCAGGACAGGTGGTTGAAGGACTGTTTTTT
.,TRBV5-1,.,TRBJ2-7,CASSLGLDYEQYF,TGCGCCAGCAGCTTGGGACTAGACTACGAGCAGTACTTC
TRBD2,TRBV9,few,TRBJ2-5,CASSALAGGPETQYF,TGTGCCAGCAGCGCTCTAGCGGGAGGGCCGGAGACCCAGTACTTC
.,TRBV4-1,.,TRBJ2-3,CASSQGLARDTQYF,TGCGCCAGCAGCCAAGGGCTAGCGAGGGATACGCAGTATTTT
TRBD2,TRBV6-1,few,TRBJ2-2,CASSELAGGQGGELFF,TGTGCCAGCAGTGAATTAGCGGGAGGGCAGGGCGGGGAGCTGTTTTTT
.,TRBV7-8,few,TRBJ2-1,CASSWGPGGDEQFF,TGTGCCAGCAGCTGGGGGCCGGGTGGGGATGAGCAGTTCTTC
.,TRBV6-2/TRBV6-3,.,TRBJ2-3,CASSPGGRRFVTDTQYF,TGTGCCAGCAGCCCCGGAGGGAGACGGTTTGTCACAGATACGCAGTATTTT
.,TRBV29-1,.,TRBJ1-2,CSVRGLNYGYTF,TGCAGCGTCCGAGGGCTCAACTATGGCTACACCTTC
TRBD1,TRBV16,.,TRBJ2-2,CASSRHRGPSVTGELFF,TGTGCCAGCAGCCGCCACAGGGGGCCAAGCGTTACCGGGGAGCTGTTTTTT
.,TRBV20-1,.,TRBJ2-7,CSVKAPGPSYEQYF,TGCAGTGTCAAAGCCCCAGGGCCCAGCTACGAGCAGTACTTC
TRBD2,TRBV12-3/TRBV12-4,.,TRBJ2-2,CASRKVAGDVTGELFF,TGTGCCAGCAGGAAGGTAGCGGGGGATGTTACCGGGGAGCTGTTTTTT
TRBD2,TRBV5-1,.,TRBJ2-5,CASSPSGRAREETQYF,TGCGCCAGCAGCCCCTCGGGGAGGGCAAGAGAAGAGACCCAGTACTTC
.,TRBV11-2,few,TRBJ2-3,CASGSPGSSTDTQYF,TGTGCCAGCGGTTCCCCGGGTTCTAGCACAGATACGCAGTATTTT
.,TRBV5-5,few,TRBJ2-3,CASSVAGTDTQYF,TGTGCCAGCAGCGTAGCGGGCACAGATACGCAGTATTTT
.,TRBV7-9,many,TRBJ2-7,CASNTPTGDYEQYF,TGTGCCAGCAACACACCGACAGGTGATTACGAGCAGTACTTC
TRBD2,TRBV10-2,few,TRBJ2-3,CASRGLALGTDTQYF,TGCGCCAGCAGGGGACTAGCGCTGGGCACAGATACGCAGTATTTT
TRBD2,TRBV6-2/TRBV6-3,many,TRBJ2-1,CARFPLAGLLMGPYNEQFF,TGTGCCAGATTTCCTCTAGCGGGGCTACTTATGGGCCCCTACAATGAGCAGTTCTTC
.,TRBV12-3/TRBV12-4,.,TRBJ2-7,CASSLEQGLISYEQYF,TGTGCCAGCAGTTTAGAGCAGGGATTGATCTCCTACGAGCAGTACTTC
TRBD2,TRBV6-2/TRBV6-3,.,TRBJ2-1,CASSLFESTSGANEQFF,TGTGCCAGCAGCCTTTTCGAGTCGACTAGCGGTGCCAATGAGCAGTTCTTC
TRBD2,TRBV15,.,TRBJ2-2,CATSPSGKANTGELFF,TGTGCCACCAGCCCTAGCGGGAAAGCGAACACCGGGGAGCTGTTTTTT
.,TRBV3-1,few,TRBJ2-1,CASSQGILEGAEQFF,TGTGCCAGCAGCCAAGGGATCCTAGAAGGCGCTGAGCAGTTCTTC
.,TRBV20-1,.,TRBJ1-5,CSARDRKQAALGPQHF,TGCAGTGCTAGAGATCGTAAACAGGCCGCGCTTGGGCCCCAGCATTTT
.,TRBV5-1,many,TRBJ2-5,CASSYSGPSRETQYF,TGCGCCAGCAGCTACTCCGGGCCAAGTAGGGAGACCCAGTACTTC